This T cell receptor (beta chain) came from a study of blood T cell repertoires in COVID-19. Study in general: Some COVID-19 samples were acute and others convalescent; all came from the United States, Italy and Spain. PBMCs, B-cell-depleted T cells, or T cells were the source of the cDNA or gDNA that made up the material.

Germline lookup yields CDR1 SGHVS and CDR2 FNYEAQ. The CDR3 covers 15 residues. Trimming removed 5 bases from V and 2 bases from J, with 16 bases in between. This clone was seen more than once but under ten times. How the authors handled the data: Nucleated cell number was recorded as an estimate derived from reference gene primer amplification. Using immunoSEQ multiplex PCR, the repertoire was profiled, and TCRdb retains in-frame clones only, with some absent. The DNA was the basis for D and trimming; V, J and clone size are from that table. The sample records about 86,000 clones, approximately 80% being singletons.

This chain joins TRBV7-6 and TRBJ2-7; tentative D call: TRBD2 (6 bases). The TCR was taken from an elderly woman with active or convalescent COVID-19. The sample comprised peripheral blood. The CDR3 DNA is TGTGCCAGCAGCCCGGATCCACGGACTACCTACGAGCAGTACTTC. Translation: CASSPDPRTTYEQYF.